These T cell receptor beta chains were read from a single sample in a study of T cell responses to AZD1222 COVID-19 vaccine. Sequenced by immunoSEQ multiplex PCR; TCRdb stores in-frame clones only, minus some. The sample lists around 130,000 clones, around 86% seen once, with 3% in the top ten. The sequencing here drew on peripheral blood, taken 28 days after the second AZD1222 dose. These TCRs come from an adult who received the AZD1222 COVID-19 vaccine. Each CDR3 is given with its conserved first and last residue. The order of the fields is clone size, J gene, D gene, V gene, CDR3 DNA, CDR3 protein. D genes are given only for firm matches. Where a row states a size, it is once, few, many or the class of an expanded clone; other rows omit it.

>-|TRBJ2-5|TRBD1|TRBV5-6
TGTGCCAGCAGCCCACCCCAAGACAGGGGAGCCCAGTACTTC
CASSPPQDRGAQYF
>-|TRBJ2-1|-|TRBV6-5
TGTGCCAGCAGTTACTCGAGAGGGGAGCAGTTCTTC
CASSYSRGEQFF
>-|TRBJ2-1|-|TRBV3-1/TRBV3-2
TGTGCCAGCAGCCCCCTTATTAAAGACAATGAGCAGTTCTTC
CASSPLIKDNEQFF
>-|TRBJ2-7|-|TRBV4-3
TGCGCCAGCAGCCAAGATTCTTTGTCGGCAGATAGTAGCAGCGAGCAGTACTTC
CASSQDSLSADSSSEQYF
>-|TRBJ1-2|-|TRBV5-1
TGCGCCAGCAGCTTGGGGGAGGGCTATGGCTACACCTTC
CASSLGEGYGYTF
>-|TRBJ1-2|-|TRBV5-6
TGTGCCAGCAGCCTTAATAGGGTGTTGTATGGCTACACCTTC
CASSLNRVLYGYTF
>-|TRBJ2-3|-|TRBV6-4
TGTGCCAGCAGTGATGTGGGGGGGCCTCTAGATACGCAGTATTTT
CASSDVGGPLDTQYF
>-|TRBJ1-5|-|TRBV6-5
TGTGCCAGCGGGGTCTTTGGAGGGAGCAATCAGCCCCAGCATTTT
CASGVFGGSNQPQHF
>-|TRBJ1-5|-|TRBV4-1
TGCGCCAGCAGCCAAGTAGGGAATCAGCCCCAGCATTTT
CASSQVGNQPQHF
>-|TRBJ2-2|TRBD1|TRBV19
TGTGCCAGTAGGCCCGGGACAGGGATCGGGGAGCTGTTTTTT
CASRPGTGIGELFF
>-|TRBJ1-1|-|TRBV29-1
TGCAGCGCCTTGAACAGGGAGGGCATGAACACTGAAGCTTTCTTT
CSALNREGMNTEAFF
>once|TRBJ2-3|-|TRBV10-3
TGTGCCATCAGTGAGACCTCCAGGGGCGGAGATACGCAGTATTTT
CAISETSRGGDTQYF
>-|TRBJ1-2|-|TRBV3-1/TRBV3-2
TGTGCCAGCAGCCGTACAGGGTTTGGCTACACCTTC
CASSRTGFGYTF
>-|TRBJ1-1|TRBD1|TRBV25-1
TGTGCCAGCAGTGAATGGGGGACAGCGAACACTGAAGCTTTCTTT
CASSEWGTANTEAFF
>few|TRBJ1-2|TRBD1|TRBV5-4
TGTGCCAGCAGCTTGGCCAGGGGGCAGGGCTATGGCTACACCTTC
CASSLARGQGYGYTF
>-|TRBJ2-4|-|TRBV7-9
TGTGCCAGCAGCAGAAGCGGGACAGGAGCCAAAAACATTCAGTACTTC
CASSRSGTGAKNIQYF
>-|TRBJ2-7|-|TRBV5-1
TGCGCCAGCAGCTCTACCGGCGGGTCCCTCCCCGGCGAGCAGTACTTC
CASSSTGGSLPGEQYF
>-|TRBJ2-2|TRBD2|TRBV11-3
TGTGCCAGCAGCCCCATCCTGGGGTCAGCGGGGGGCAACACCGGGGAGCTGTTTTTT
CASSPILGSAGGNTGELFF
>-|TRBJ1-4|-|TRBV7-9
TGTGCCAGCAGCTTATTACGAGGTTCAGGGGCGGATGAAAAACTGTTTTTT
CASSLLRGSGADEKLFF
>-|TRBJ2-7|TRBD1|TRBV7-2
TGTGCCAGCAGCCCGACAGGGTTGAGCTACGAGCAGTACTTC
CASSPTGLSYEQYF
>few|TRBJ2-7|-|TRBV28
TGTGCCAGCTACGGGGTAGGGGTGATCCCCTACGAGCAGTACTTC
CASYGVGVIPYEQYF
>-|TRBJ1-2|-|TRBV6-1
TGTGCCAGCAGTGAGTCGACGGTTAACTATGGCTACACCTTC
CASSESTVNYGYTF
>-|TRBJ2-7|-|TRBV21-1
TGTGCCAGCAGCAATAGGATAAAGCACTACGAGCAGTACTTC
CASSNRIKHYEQYF
>once|TRBJ1-1|TRBD1|TRBV19
TGTGCCAGTACCGATGACAGGGGGGGGACTGAAGCTTTCTTT
CASTDDRGGTEAFF
>-|TRBJ1-2|TRBD1|TRBV9
TGTGCCAGCAGCGTAAATTTGGACAGGGGGCGTTATGGCTACACCTTC
CASSVNLDRGRYGYTF
>-|TRBJ1-1|-|TRBV11-3
TGTGCCAGCAGCTTAGGACGCAAAACTGAAGCTTTCTTT
CASSLGRKTEAFF
>once|TRBJ1-6|-|TRBV4-2
TGTGCCAGCAGCCAAGTTTCTTTCTCCTATAATTCACCCCTCCACTTT
CASSQVSFSYNSPLHF
>-|TRBJ1-1|-|TRBV7-2
TGTGCCAGCAGCTTAGACCGGAACACTGAAGCTTTCTTT
CASSLDRNTEAFF
>-|TRBJ2-2|TRBD2|TRBV6-5
TGTGCCAGCTATAGCGGGGGGGCGAACACCGGGGAGCTGTTTTTT
CASYSGGANTGELFF
>-|TRBJ1-3|-|TRBV6-5
TGTGCCAGCAGAGTGACAGGCGGAAACACCATATATTTT
CASRVTGGNTIYF
>-|TRBJ2-7|-|TRBV3-1/TRBV3-2
TGTGCCAGCAGCCAGAAGCCGGCCGTCGAGCAGTACTTC
CASSQKPAVEQYF
>-|TRBJ1-1|-|TRBV7-9
TGTGCCAGCAGCTACACCGGGACGGAAGAAGCTTTCTTT
CASSYTGTEEAFF
>-|TRBJ2-7|TRBD1|TRBV3-1/TRBV3-2
TGTGCCAGCAGCCAAGTTGCCGGGACAGGGTACGAGCAGTACTTC
CASSQVAGTGYEQYF
>-|TRBJ1-2|-|TRBV3-1/TRBV3-2
TGTGCCAGCAGTCTGGACAGCCCAGGGGATGGCTACACCTTC
CASSLDSPGDGYTF
>-|TRBJ2-3|-|TRBV3-1/TRBV3-2
TGTGCCAGCAGCCAAGAAGGAGGGGCAGGGCGGAAAGATACGCAGTATTTT
CASSQEGGAGRKDTQYF
>-|TRBJ2-2|-|TRBV6-5
TGTGCCAGCAGTTACTCGAGACAGACTAACACCGGGGAGCTGTTTTTT
CASSYSRQTNTGELFF
>once|TRBJ2-1|-|TRBV7-9
TGTGCCAGCAGCTTAGAGGGGGGCTACAATGAGCAGTTCTTC
CASSLEGGYNEQFF
>-|TRBJ1-3|-|TRBV11-2
TGTGCCAGCAGCTCCTCAAGGCAGGGGATTTCTGGAAACACCATATATTTT
CASSSSRQGISGNTIYF
>-|TRBJ2-5|TRBD2|TRBV19
TGTGCCAGTAGGGACAGCCCCGGGGGGGTCCAGTACTTC
CASRDSPGGVQYF
>-|TRBJ2-2|-|TRBV5-1
TGCGCCAGCAGCTTGCAAGAAACCGGGGAGCTGTTTTTT
CASSLQETGELFF